The present T cell receptor (beta chain) was sequenced within a study of T-cell memory formation after mild COVID-19. This clonotype was seen ten or more times. TCRdb reprocessed the 5' RACE reads via MiXCR and lists one record per CDR3 protein. In the table there are about 44,000 distinct CDR3 sequences, over 6.5% of which are singletons. Sequences were obtained from PBMCs or a T cell subset sorted from them (not recorded which). This clonotype originated in an adult who had mild COVID-19 (a few samples of this study predate the infection). Cell type and time point are not known.

The CDR3 DNA sequence: TGTGCCAGCAGCGGATCCGGGACAGGGAGGTCACCCCTCCACTTT. It encodes CASSGSGTGRSPLHF. This chain links TRBV2 with TRBJ1-6; 9 nucleotides match TRBD1. The germline gives CDR1 SNHLY, CDR2 FYNNEI. Trimming at V came to 6 bases and at J to 10 bases, leaving 10 bases not matched to a gene. The CDR3 runs to 15 residues.